This TCR beta chain derives from a study of shared clonotypes between healthy human individuals. Overall study findings and caveats: Clonotype sharing across a few donors was observed for around 5% of naive CD4 clonotypes.

Naivety among CD8 cells was defined by CD45RO negativity and positive CCR7 selection, thereby excluding terminally differentiated effector memory CD45RA+ cells. Every one of the donors was a Caucasian adult that lived in Nashville, Tennessee. TCRdb's copy holds only in-frame clones and misses some; the assay was immunoSEQ multiplex PCR. The repertoire has about 2.1 million clones, around 93% of them found once; the top ten carry over 1.5%. A note on this clone: What it binds is unknown.

This CDR3 spans 18 amino acids. The germline gives CDR1 SGHRS, CDR2 YFSETQ. The V end lost 6 bases, the J end lost 0 bases, and 24 bases lay between the germline ends. The gene calls are TRBV5-1 and TRBJ1-1; no clear D gene. The TCR sequence derives from a man between 18 and 35 years old in good health. Some clones in this sample may be carry-over from other donors' samples. Sample: naive CD8+ T cells from PBMCs. CDR3 sequence reads: CASKNVASGDIMNTEAFF. CDR3 bases: TGCGCCAGCAAGAACGTCGCCTCAGGAGACATCATGAACACTGAAGCTTTCTTT.